Given below is one TCR beta chain in context. Its antigen is unknown. No clone much larger than this one lies a single base away; base qualities are absent. Each collaborating institution followed its own protocols to collect whole blood in K2EDTA tubes. Collaborator samples were shipped for TCRbeta analysis as frozen whole blood, isolated PBMCs, or DNA extracted from either sample type. These data are taken from a study of blood T cell repertoires in COVID-19 (dated by TCRdb to the early 2020s). For the wider study: Samples from collaborators originated in the United States, Italy and Spain and spanned both the acute and convalescent phases of COVID-19. HLA class I and class II types, where available, came from metadata supplied by the sample provider rather than from assay-based typing. The sample metadata nearly always contained a de-identified subject ID, COVID-19 status, age in years and sex. The dataset comprised deeply sampled blood TCRbeta repertoires from subjects exposed to, actively infected with, or recovered from COVID-19. A freely available public database, intended as a resource for researchers studying the immune response to SARS-CoV-2, is where the repertoires were released. The prospective study material was composed of cDNA or gDNA derived from T cells, B-cell-depleted T cells, or PBMCs. The samples were drawn from two sources: the first 160 participants of the ongoing ImmuneRACE study, and fewer than 1,500 subjects contributed by 6 global collaborators.

Via the germline V gene, CDR1 is SGHNT and CDR2 YENEEA. V drops 0 bases and J drops 0 bases, leaving 20 bases in between. Reading from cysteine to phenylalanine, the CDR3 counts 20 amino acids. Solely the CDR3 DNA is kept, with 60 bases framed from the first base. TCRbeta CDR3 regions were amplified from genomic DNA by means of the immunoSEQ Assay, a bias-controlled multiplex PCR. The original pipeline was this. Nucleated cell counts per sample were estimated from amplification of reference gene primers within the assay. Sequence reads were collapsed and filtered to measure the absolute abundance of every unique TCRbeta CDR3 rearrangement. Productive Simpson clonality was computed per sample as the square root of Simpson's diversity index over productive rearrangements. The clones in this table, taken by TCRdb from immuneACCESS, are in-frame only. Not every clone is retained; where verified, under half of the shortfall comes from an unresolved V gene, and the cause of the rest is unknown. V and J calls and clone size come straight from that table; D and trimming were deduced from the DNA. The sample yields some 70,000 clones; more than 80% were counted once. About 7% of the sample lies in the top ten.

Results and caveats for the whole study, not just this receptor: Clinical and demographic metadata were provided uncurated, with the amount varying by source and participant.

The V gene is TRBV11-3 and the J gene is TRBJ2-2, and TRBD1 may be the D gene, going by 6 matching bases. The receptor was isolated from a woman of 80 years or more with active COVID-19. Sequenced input: peripheral blood. The CDR3 loop reads CASSLDTDGQRPSNTGELFF. The DNA sequence reads TGTGCCAGCAGCTTAGATACAGATGGACAGCGACCTTCGAACACCGGGGAGCTGTTTTTT. The full variable domain, completed from the reference TRBV11-3 and TRBJ2-2 proteins outside the CDR3, reads EAGVVQSPRYKIIEKKQPVAFWCNPISGHNTLYWYLQNLGQGPELLIRYENEEAVDDSQLPKDRFSAERLKGVDSTLKIQPAELGDSAVYLCASSLDTDGQRPSNTGELFFGEGSRLTVL.